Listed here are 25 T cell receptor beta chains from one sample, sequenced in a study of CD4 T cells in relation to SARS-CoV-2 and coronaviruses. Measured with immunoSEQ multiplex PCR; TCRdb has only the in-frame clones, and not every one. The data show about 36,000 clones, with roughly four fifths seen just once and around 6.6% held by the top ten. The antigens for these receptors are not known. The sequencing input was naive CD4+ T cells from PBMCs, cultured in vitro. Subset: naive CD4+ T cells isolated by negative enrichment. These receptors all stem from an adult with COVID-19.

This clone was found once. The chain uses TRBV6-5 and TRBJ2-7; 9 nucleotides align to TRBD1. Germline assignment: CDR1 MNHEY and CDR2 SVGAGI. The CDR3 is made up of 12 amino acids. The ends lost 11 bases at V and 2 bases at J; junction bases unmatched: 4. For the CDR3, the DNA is TGTGCCTGCGGGGACAGGGCCTACGAGCAGTACTTC. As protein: CACGDRAYEQYF.

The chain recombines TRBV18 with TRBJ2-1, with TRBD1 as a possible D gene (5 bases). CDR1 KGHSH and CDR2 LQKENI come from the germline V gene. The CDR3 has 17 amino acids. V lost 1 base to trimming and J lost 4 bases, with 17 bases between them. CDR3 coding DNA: TGTGCCAGCTCACCACTCTTGGGGCAGGTTGGATACAATGAGCAGTTCTTC. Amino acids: CASSPLLGQVGYNEQFF.

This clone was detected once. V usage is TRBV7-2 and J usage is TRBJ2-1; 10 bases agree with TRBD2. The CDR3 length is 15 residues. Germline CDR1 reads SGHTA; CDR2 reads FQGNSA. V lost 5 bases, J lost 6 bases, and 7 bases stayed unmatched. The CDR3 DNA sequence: TGTGCCAGCAGCCCCGGGACTAGCGCCTTCAATGAGCAGTTCTTC. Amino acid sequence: CASSPGTSAFNEQFF.

CDR3 sequence: CSVEGQGLADTQYF. Here the CDR3 DNA reads TGCAGCGTTGAAGGACAGGGGTTGGCAGATACGCAGTATTTT. The chain uses TRBV29-1 and TRBJ2-3, with TRBD1 matching over 8 bases. The junction had 4 bases not matched to a gene; V was cut back by 1 base and J by 4 bases. The CDR3 spans 14 residues. Germline assignment: CDR1 SQVTM and CDR2 ANQGSEA.

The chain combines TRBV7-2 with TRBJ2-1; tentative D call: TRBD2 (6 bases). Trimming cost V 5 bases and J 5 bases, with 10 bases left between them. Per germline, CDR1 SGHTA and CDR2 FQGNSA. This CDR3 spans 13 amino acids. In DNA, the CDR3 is TGTGCCAGCAGCGGACTACACCACAATGAGCAGTTCTTC. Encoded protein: CASSGLHHNEQFF.

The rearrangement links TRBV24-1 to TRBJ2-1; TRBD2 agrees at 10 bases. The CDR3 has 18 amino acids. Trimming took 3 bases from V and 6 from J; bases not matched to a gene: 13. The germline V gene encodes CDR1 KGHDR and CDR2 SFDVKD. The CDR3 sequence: CATSDLAGVGGGANEQFF. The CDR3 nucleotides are TGTGCCACCAGTGATCTAGCGGGAGTCGGGGGCGGGGCCAATGAGCAGTTCTTC.

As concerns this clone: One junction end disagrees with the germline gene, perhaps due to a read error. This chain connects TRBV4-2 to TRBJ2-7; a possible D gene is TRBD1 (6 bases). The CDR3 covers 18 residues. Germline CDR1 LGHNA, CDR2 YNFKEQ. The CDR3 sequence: CANSATGTRRPGGHEQYF. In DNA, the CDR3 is TGTGCCAACAGCGCGACCGGGACCCGGCGCCCTGGGGGCCACGAGCAGTACTTC.

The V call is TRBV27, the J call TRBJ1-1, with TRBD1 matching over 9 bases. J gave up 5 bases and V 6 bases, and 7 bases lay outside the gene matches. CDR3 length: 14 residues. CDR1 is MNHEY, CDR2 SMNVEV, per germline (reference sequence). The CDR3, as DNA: TGTGCCAGCAGGCTAGACAGGGGGGGAACTGAAGCTTTCTTT. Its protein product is CASRLDRGGTEAFF.

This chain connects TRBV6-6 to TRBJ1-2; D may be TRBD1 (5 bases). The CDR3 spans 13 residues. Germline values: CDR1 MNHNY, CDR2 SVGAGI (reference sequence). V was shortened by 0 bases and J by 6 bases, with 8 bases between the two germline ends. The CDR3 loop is CASSYSGADGYTF. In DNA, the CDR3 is TGTGCCAGCAGTTACTCTGGGGCGGATGGCTACACCTTC.

The CDR3 protein is CASSVHSGGANNEQFF. The DNA for the CDR3 is TGTGCCAGTAGTGTTCATAGCGGAGGGGCTAACAATGAGCAGTTCTTC. This chain joins TRBV19 and TRBJ2-1; the D gene is possibly TRBD2 (6 bases). CDR1 LNHDA and CDR2 SQIVND come from the germline V gene (reference sequence). The CDR3 is made up of 16 amino acids. V was shortened by 5 bases and J by 5 bases, with 19 bases between the two germline ends.

CDR3: CASSDLRQGVGYTF. In DNA, the CDR3 is TGTGCCAGCAGCGATCTCCGACAGGGGGTTGGCTACACCTTC. The chain couples TRBV7-2 to TRBJ1-2, with 9 bases lining up with TRBD1. Trimming at V came to 5 bases and at J to 7 bases, leaving 8 bases not matched to a gene. The CDR3 length is 14 residues. Germline V gene lookup returns CDR1 SGHTA and CDR2 FQGNSA.

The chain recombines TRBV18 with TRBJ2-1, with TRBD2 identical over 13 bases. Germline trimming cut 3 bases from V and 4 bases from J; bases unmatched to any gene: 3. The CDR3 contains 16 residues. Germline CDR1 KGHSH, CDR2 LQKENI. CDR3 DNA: TGTGCCAGCTCACCCGGGACTAGCGGGGCATACAATGAGCAGTTCTTC. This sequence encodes CASSPGTSGAYNEQFF.

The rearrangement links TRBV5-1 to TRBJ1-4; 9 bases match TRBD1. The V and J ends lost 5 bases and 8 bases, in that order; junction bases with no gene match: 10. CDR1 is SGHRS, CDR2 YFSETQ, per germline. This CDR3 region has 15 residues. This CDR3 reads CASRITGGAGEKLFF. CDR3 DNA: TGCGCCAGCAGGATAACAGGGGGCGCCGGGGAAAAACTGTTTTTT.

The CDR3 loop reads CATSGLRYEQYF. In DNA, the CDR3 is TGTGCCACTTCAGGACTACGCTACGAGCAGTACTTC. This chain joins TRBV3-1 (or the pseudogene TRBV3-2) and TRBJ2-7; weak D call: TRBD2 (6 bases). Germline V CDR1 and CDR2: LGHDT, YNNKEL (reference sequence). Trimming pared 10 bases from V and 3 bases from J, leaving 13 bases between. The CDR3 is 12 amino acids.

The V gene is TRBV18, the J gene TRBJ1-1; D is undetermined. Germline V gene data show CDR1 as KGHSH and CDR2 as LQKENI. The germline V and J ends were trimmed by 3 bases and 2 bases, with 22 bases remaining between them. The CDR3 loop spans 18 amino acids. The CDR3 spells CASSPDQRALLKNTEAFF. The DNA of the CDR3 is TGTGCCAGCTCACCCGATCAGAGGGCCTTGTTGAAAAACACTGAAGCTTTCTTT.

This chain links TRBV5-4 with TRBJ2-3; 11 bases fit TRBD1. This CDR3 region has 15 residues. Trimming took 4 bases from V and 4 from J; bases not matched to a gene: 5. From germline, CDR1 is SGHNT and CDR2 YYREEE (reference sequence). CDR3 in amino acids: CASSRDRGRADTQYF. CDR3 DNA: TGTGCCAGCAGCCGGGACAGGGGGAGGGCAGATACGCAGTATTTT.

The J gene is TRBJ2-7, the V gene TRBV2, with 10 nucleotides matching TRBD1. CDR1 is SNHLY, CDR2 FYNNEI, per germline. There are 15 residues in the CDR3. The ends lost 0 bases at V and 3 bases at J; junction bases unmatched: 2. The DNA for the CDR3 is TGTGCCAGCAGTGAAGCGGGACAGGGGCACTACGAGCAGTACTTC. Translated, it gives CASSEAGQGHYEQYF.

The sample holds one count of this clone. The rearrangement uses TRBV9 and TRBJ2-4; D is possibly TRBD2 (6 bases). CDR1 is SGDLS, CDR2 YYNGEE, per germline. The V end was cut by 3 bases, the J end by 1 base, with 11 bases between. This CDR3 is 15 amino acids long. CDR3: CASSGGVWAKNIQYF. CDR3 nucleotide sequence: TGTGCCAGCAGCGGGGGGGTTTGGGCCAAAAACATTCAGTACTTC. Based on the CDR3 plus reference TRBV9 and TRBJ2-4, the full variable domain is DSGVTQTPKHLITATGQRVTLRCSPRSGDLSVYWYQQSLDQGLQFLIQYYNGEERAKGNILERFSAQQFPDLHSELNLSSLELGDSALYFCASSGGVWAKNIQYFGAGTRLSVL.

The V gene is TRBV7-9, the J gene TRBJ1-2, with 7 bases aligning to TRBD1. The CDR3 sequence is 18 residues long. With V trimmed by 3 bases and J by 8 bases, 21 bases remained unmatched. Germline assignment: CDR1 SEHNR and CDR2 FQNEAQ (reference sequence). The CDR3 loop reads CASSFPRDSAPRRYGYTF. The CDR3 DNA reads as TGTGCCAGCAGCTTTCCCCGGGACAGTGCCCCGAGGAGATACGGCTACACCTTC.

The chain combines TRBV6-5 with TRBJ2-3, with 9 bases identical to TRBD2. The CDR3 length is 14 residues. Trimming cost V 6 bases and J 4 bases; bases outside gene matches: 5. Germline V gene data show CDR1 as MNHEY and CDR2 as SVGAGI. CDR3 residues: CASSYSGRADTQYF. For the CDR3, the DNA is TGTGCCAGCAGCTATAGCGGGAGAGCAGATACGCAGTATTTT.

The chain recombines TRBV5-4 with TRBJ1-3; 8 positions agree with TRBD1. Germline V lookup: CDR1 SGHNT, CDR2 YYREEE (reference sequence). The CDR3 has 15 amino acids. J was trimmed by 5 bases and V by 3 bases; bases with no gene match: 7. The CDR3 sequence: CASSSGRTGRNTIYF. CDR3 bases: TGTGCCAGCAGCTCCGGTAGGACAGGGAGAAACACCATATATTTT. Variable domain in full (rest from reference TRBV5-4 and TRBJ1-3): ETGVTQSPTHLIKTRGQQVTLRCSSQSGHNTVSWYQQALGQGPQFIFQYYREEENGRGNFPPRFSGLQFPNYSSELNVNALELDDSALYLCASSSGRTGRNTIYFGEGSWLTVV.

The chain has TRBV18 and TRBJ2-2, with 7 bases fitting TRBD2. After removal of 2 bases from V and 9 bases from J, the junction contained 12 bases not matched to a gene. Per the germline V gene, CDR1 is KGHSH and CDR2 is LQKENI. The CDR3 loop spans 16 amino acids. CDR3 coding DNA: TGTGCCAGCTCACCAAATATGGCGGGAGAAACATGGGAGCTGTTTTTT. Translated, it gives CASSPNMAGETWELFF.

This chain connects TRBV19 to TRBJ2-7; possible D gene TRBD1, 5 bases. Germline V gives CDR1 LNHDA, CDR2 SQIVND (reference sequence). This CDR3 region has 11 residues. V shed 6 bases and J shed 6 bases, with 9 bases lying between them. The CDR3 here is CASRRGSEQYF. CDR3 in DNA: TGTGCCAGTAGAAGGGGTTCCGAGCAGTACTTC.

The CDR3 DNA is TGTGCCAGCAGCAAACGTATAGTCGACAGGGGGCAAAAAGTGGATACGCAGTATTTT. This codes for CASSKRIVDRGQKVDTQYF. The chain combines TRBV21-1 with TRBJ2-3; the table's D gene call, TRBD1, was not cross checked with the DNA. TRBV21-1 is noted as a pseudogene. CDR3 size: 19 residues.

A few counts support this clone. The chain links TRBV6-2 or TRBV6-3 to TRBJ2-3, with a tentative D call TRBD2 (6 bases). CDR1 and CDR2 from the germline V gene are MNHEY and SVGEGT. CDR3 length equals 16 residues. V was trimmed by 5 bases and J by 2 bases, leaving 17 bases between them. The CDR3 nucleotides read TGTGCCAGCAGTCCCCGTAGGTGGGACTCCACAGATACGCAGTATTTT. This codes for CASSPRRWDSTDTQYF.